This entry lists 29 T cell receptor beta chains sequenced from one sample in a study of blood T cells in healthy people across ages. Alongside a J-beta primer mix, a sample-barcoded 5' primer served in a second PCR lasting 7 to 11 cycles. Each CDR3 protein gets one entry after TCRdb re-called the 5' RACE reads with MiXCR. This table has approximately 810,000 distinct CDR3 sequences, 29% appearing once. The source material was blood. The receptors derive from an elderly woman in good health.

The table lists this clonotype with a few counts. The rearrangement links TRBV29-1 to TRBJ1-1; possible D gene TRBD1, 6 bases. The germline gives CDR1 SQVTM, CDR2 ANQGSEA. The ends were cut back, 1 base at V and 0 bases at J, with 9 bases in the middle. The CDR3 totals 14 residues. This CDR3 is CSVEVGQMNTEAFF. The DNA for the CDR3 is TGCAGCGTTGAAGTCGGACAGATGAACACTGAAGCTTTCTTT. The full variable domain, completed using reference TRBV29-1 and TRBJ1-1, is SAVISQKPSRDICQRGTSLTIQCQVDSQVTMMFWYRQQPGQSLTLIATANQGSEATYESGFVIDKFPISRPNLTFSTLTVSNMSPEDSSIYLCSVEVGQMNTEAFFGQGTRLTVV.

This clonotype showed up just a few times. Possible read error: a much larger clone is one base away. The chain recombines TRBV12-3 or TRBV12-4 with TRBJ2-1; maybe TRBD2 (6 bases). The CDR3 totals 14 residues. The CDR3 loop reads CVSITGEADNEQFF. The CDR3 DNA reads as TGTGTCAGCATTACCGGGGAGGCAGACAATGAGCAGTTCTTC.

The rearrangement links TRBV7-9 to TRBJ2-3; tentative D call: TRBD2 (5 bases). V dropped 5 bases and J dropped 0 bases, with 18 bases sitting between them. The CDR3 loop spans 17 amino acids. The V gene's germline CDR1 is SEHNR and CDR2 FQNEAQ (reference sequence). CDR3 DNA: TGTGCCAGCAGCGGAGGTGGACGCAGGTTTAGCACAGATACGCAGTATTTT. This codes for CASSGGGRRFSTDTQYF.

There are a few counts of this clonotype. The rearrangement joins TRBV28 to TRBJ1-4; D is unresolved. CDR3 length equals 19 residues. CDR1 and CDR2 (germline): MDHEN, SYDVKM. V lost 6 bases and J lost 0, with 23 bases in between. The CDR3 region has the DNA TGTGCCAGCAGCCTCTATGTTGGACGAGGATCTGCAACTAATGAAAAACTGTTTTTT. Its translation: CASSLYVGRGSATNEKLFF. Looking up the rest from reference TRBV28 and TRBJ1-4 gives the full variable domain: DVKVTQSSRYLVKRTGEKVFLECVQDMDHENMFWYRQDPGLGLRLIYFSYDVKMKEKGDIPEGYSVSREKKERFSLILESASTNQTSMYLCASSLYVGRGSATNEKLFFGSGTQLSVL.

V is TRBV7-2 and J is TRBJ1-3, with D possibly matching TRBD1 (6 bases). The germline V gene encodes CDR1 SGHTA and CDR2 FQGNSA. The CDR3 is 17 residues long. V lost 1 base and J 0 bases, leaving 13 bases between the germline ends. CDR3 in amino acids: CASSLGPGHRSGNTIYF. The CDR3 bases are TGTGCCAGCAGCTTAGGGCCGGGACACCGCTCTGGAAACACCATATATTTT.

This clonotype showed up many times. V is TRBV5-1 and J is TRBJ2-7; 7 bases line up with TRBD1. Germline loops: CDR1 SGHRS, CDR2 YFSETQ. V shed 5 bases and J 0 bases; nucleotides not matched to a gene: 11. The CDR3 is 16 amino acids. Written as DNA, the CDR3 is TGCGCCAGCAGAATTGCCCCCGGGACAGCCTCCTACGAGCAGTACTTC. It encodes CASRIAPGTASYEQYF.

Worth noting for this clonotype: One base away lies a much larger clone, so this may be a sequencing read error. The chain couples TRBV11-3 to TRBJ2-1; TRBD2 might be the D (5 bases). Germline assignment: CDR1 SGHNT and CDR2 YENEEA. The length of the CDR3 is 15 residues. The CDR3 DNA reads TGTGCCAGCAGCTTAGAGCCGAGGAGGTACAATGAGCGGTTCTTC. This encodes CASSLEPRRYNERFF.

The V call is TRBV7-2, the J call TRBJ2-2, with D possibly being TRBD1 (6 bases). Germline values: CDR1 SGHTA, CDR2 FQGNSA. V was shortened by 5 bases and J by 4 bases, with 8 bases between the two germline ends. There are 13 residues in the CDR3. CDR3 amino acids: CASSTGTTGELFF. As DNA, the CDR3 is TGTGCCAGCAGCACAGGGACCACCGGGGAGCTGTTTTTT.

In its sample, this clonotype was seen once. Being one base from a much bigger clone, this may be a read error. The V gene is TRBV4-3, the J gene TRBJ1-1; no reliable D call. This CDR3 contains 13 residues. Germline V gene sequence: CDR1 LGHNA, CDR2 YSLEER. The CDR3 DNA reads TGCGCCGGCAGCCCTACGGTCAACACTGAAGCTTTCTTT. This codes for CAGSPTVNTEAFF.

The CDR3 protein is CASSLAGPGPNYEQYF. The CDR3 DNA follows: TGTGCCAGCAGCTTAGCGGGTCCGGGACCAAACTACGAGCAGTACTTC. This chain uses TRBV7-8 with TRBJ2-5; the D call may be TRBD1 or TRBD2 (5 bases each). The closer fit of TRBJ2-7 to the DNA end suggests the J call may be wrong. Per the germline V gene, CDR1 is SGHVS and CDR2 is FQNEAQ. The CDR3 spans 16 residues.

This clonotype has a handful of counts. The chain combines TRBV28 with TRBJ1-5; possible D gene TRBD1, 6 bases. V lost 2 bases and J 1 base, leaving 21 bases between the germline ends. The germline V gene encodes CDR1 MDHEN and CDR2 SYDVKM. The length of the CDR3 is 19 residues. The CDR3 region has the DNA TGTGCCAGCAGTTTAGCACCCGGATTACAGGGTAGAAGCAATCAGCCCCAGCATTTT. This sequence encodes CASSLAPGLQGRSNQPQHF.

This clonotype was seen repeatedly, ten times or more. The V call is TRBV15, the J call TRBJ2-3, with D tentatively TRBD1 or TRBD2 (5 bases each). The CDR3 loop spans 12 amino acids. Trimming removed 8 bases at V and 2 bases at J, with 8 bases between. Per germline, CDR1 LNHNV and CDR2 YYDKDF (reference sequence). The CDR3 here is CATSGATDTQYF. The CDR3, as DNA: TGTGCCACCTCCGGGGCCACAGATACGCAGTATTTT.

Turning to this clonotype: A much larger clone lies one base from this, so it may be a read error. The genes are TRBV25-1 and TRBJ2-5; tentatively, D is TRBD2 (6 bases). CDR3 length: 14 amino acids. Trimming cost V 6 bases and J 11 bases, with 22 bases left between them. CDR1 and CDR2 (germline): MGHDK, SYGVNS. CDR3 amino acids: CASSHPGGGNEQYF. The CDR3 DNA is TGTGCCAGCAGCCACCCCGGGGGAGGCAATGAGCAGTACTTC.

This clonotype was counted only a few times. The J gene is TRBJ2-2, the V gene TRBV12-3 or TRBV12-4; 7 nucleotides align to TRBD2. V gave up 1 base and J gave up 4 bases; unmatched junction bases: 9. The CDR3 loop spans 17 amino acids. The CDR3 coding sequence is TGTGCCAGCAGTTTAGTGGCGGGGGACCAGGGCACCGGGGAGCTGTTTTTT. It yields the protein CASSLVAGDQGTGELFF.

This clonotype was counted between two and nine times. The rearrangement uses TRBV2 and TRBJ1-1; TRBD1 agrees at 7 bases. CDR1 and CDR2 (germline): SNHLY, FYNNEI. V trimming: 10 bases; J trimming: 3 bases; junction bases outside the gene matches: 8. The length of the CDR3 is 13 residues. In nucleotides, the CDR3 is TGTGCCACCTCTACACAGGGGTACACTGAAGCTTTCTTT. Translated: CATSTQGYTEAFF.

This clonotype has just a few counts. The CDR3, as DNA: TGTGCCAGTAGTAGGAACGCGGTACCCTACACAGATACGCAGTATTTT. Translated, it gives CASSRNAVPYTDTQYF. This chain uses TRBV19 with TRBJ2-3; D remains unclear. The CDR3 runs to 16 residues. The V end was cut by 4 bases, the J end by 2 bases, with 16 bases between. Germline V gene sequence: CDR1 LNHDA, CDR2 SQIVND (reference sequence).

The rearrangement links TRBV6-2 or TRBV6-3 to TRBJ1-1; TRBD1 matches 7 bases. Germline V CDR1 and CDR2: MNHEY, SVGEGT. The J segment lost 1 base and the V segment lost 0 bases, leaving 5 bases of the junction unmatched. The CDR3 contains 16 residues. The CDR3 protein is CASSYSTGSSNTEAFF. The CDR3 DNA reads as TGTGCCAGCAGTTACTCGACAGGGAGTTCGAACACTGAAGCTTTCTTT.

In this sample, this clonotype turned up many times. V gene TRBV27 combines with J gene TRBJ2-6; D remains ambiguous. Between the trimmed V and J ends, which lost 0 bases and 4 bases, there was a span of 10 bases. CDR1 and CDR2 (germline): MNHEY, SMNVEV (reference sequence). CDR3 size: 16 residues. The CDR3 region is CASSLSWSGGANVLTF. The CDR3 coding sequence is TGTGCCAGCAGTTTATCGTGGTCTGGAGGGGCCAACGTCCTGACTTTC.

For this clonotype: This may come from a read error, since a much larger clone is one base off. The gene calls are TRBV27 and TRBJ2-3; D possibly corresponds to TRBD2 (5 bases). This CDR3 spans 13 amino acids. Germline loops: CDR1 MNHEY, CDR2 SMNVEV (reference sequence). CDR3 in DNA: TGTGCCGGCAGTCACAACGGGGCAGATACGCAGTATTTT. Its translation: CAGSHNGADTQYF.

To note about this clonotype: Germline and junction disagree at one end, which may indicate a read error. The chain carries TRBV6-6 and TRBJ1-2; possible D gene TRBD1, 5 bases. The CDR3 covers 15 residues. CDR1 and CDR2 (germline): MNHNY, SVGAGI (reference sequence). The CDR3 nucleotides read TGTGCCAGCAGTTACTTGCCCGCCGGGACGAGTGGCTGCACCTTC. Protein product: CASSYLPAGTSGCTF.

Points on this clonotype: A much larger clone differs by one base, so this may be a read error. The chain uses TRBV7-2 and TRBJ2-7; 7 bases agree with TRBD2. Germline CDR1 and CDR2: SGHTA and FQGNSA. The CDR3 loop spans 14 amino acids. With V trimmed by 3 bases and J by 7 bases, 9 bases remained unmatched. DNA of the CDR3: TGTGCCAGCAGCTTGAGCGGGGCTAGCAATGAGCAGTACTTC. It yields the protein CASSLSGASNEQYF.

For this clonotype: This sequence may be a read error, since a much larger clone differs from it by one base. The chain couples TRBV12-3 or TRBV12-4 to TRBJ1-2, with 11 positions matching TRBD1. This CDR3 comprises 16 residues. The CDR3 sequence is CASSTGQGAGNHGYTF. The CDR3 region has the DNA TGTGCCAGCAGCACCGGACAGGGGGCGGGTAACCATGGCTACACCTTC.

The J gene is TRBJ1-2, the V gene TRBV20-1; no firm D call. This CDR3 region has 16 residues. The V and J ends lost 0 bases and 5 bases respectively, with 19 bases between them. Per the germline V gene, CDR1 is DFQATT and CDR2 is SNEGSKA (reference sequence). The CDR3 nucleotides are TGCAGTGCTAGAGAACTCTTGGGAGGGAGGAGATATGGCTACACCTTC. Translating gives CSARELLGGRRYGYTF.

This clonotype was recorded at least ten times. The CDR3 loop is CASTPGSYRQGYTF. CDR3 nucleotide sequence: TGTGCCAGCACCCCCGGCAGTTATCGGCAAGGCTACACCTTC. V gene TRBV12-3 or TRBV12-4 combines with J gene TRBJ1-2, with D unresolved. Trimming shortened V by 7 bases and J by 8 bases, and 20 bases separated the two germline ends. This CDR3 spans 14 amino acids.

Only a few counts were recorded for this clonotype. This chain uses TRBV30 with TRBJ1-2; 8 bases map to TRBD1. Trimming took 2 bases from V and 3 from J; bases not matched to a gene: 5. The CDR3 covers 14 residues. Per germline, CDR1 GTSNPN and CDR2 SVGIG (reference sequence). CDR3 region: CAWSWTGTDYGYTF. CDR3 nucleotides: TGTGCCTGGAGTTGGACAGGGACGGACTATGGCTACACCTTC.

The sample holds many counts of this clonotype. This rearrangement joins TRBV12-3 or TRBV12-4 to TRBJ1-5; D remains ambiguous. CDR3 length: 14 amino acids. The V gene lost 6 bases and the J gene lost 3 bases, with 12 bases spanning the gap. The CDR3 sequence: CASSPPDLNQPQHF. The CDR3 DNA follows: TGTGCCAGCAGCCCTCCGGACCTCAATCAGCCCCAGCATTTT.

With regard to this clonotype: A clone one base away is much larger, so this may be a read error. The chain combines TRBV20-1 with TRBJ1-2; 7 bases are a match to TRBD1. There are 14 residues in the CDR3. CDR1 is DFQATT and CDR2 is SNEGSKA in the germline V gene (reference sequence). The CDR3: CSANDRRTGYGHTF. DNA of the CDR3: TGCAGTGCCAACGACAGGCGGACAGGCTATGGCCACACCTTC.

In regard to this clonotype: One end of the junction does not line up with germline, which may come from a read error. This chain joins TRBV10-3 and TRBJ1-2; D is perhaps TRBD1 (6 bases). Germline V gene data show CDR1 as ENHRY and CDR2 as SYGVKD. This CDR3 is built from 18 residues. In DNA form, the CDR3 reads TGCGCCATCAGTGACACCCGACTAAAGAGGGGGTTTAACTGTGGCTACACCTTC. Its protein is CAISDTRLKRGFNCGYTF.

There are many counts of this clonotype. The chain recombines TRBV2 with TRBJ2-3; the D is unclear. The CDR3 loop spans 14 amino acids. Germline V gene sequence: CDR1 SNHLY, CDR2 FYNNEI. V was pared by 4 bases and J by 7 bases, with 15 bases between. In DNA form, the CDR3 reads TGTGCCAGCAGTGTACGGACCGGCTTGAATACGCAGTATTTT. This codes for CASSVRTGLNTQYF.